This T cell receptor beta chain was recorded in a study of cytomegalovirus exposure and HLA in healthy donors. About the study: Prior work identified 95 million to 120 million unique TCR beta sequences in some 180 million T cells.

It was with 60 Vbeta and 13 Jbeta primers that the PCR ran. TCRdb's table, derived via immunoSEQ multiplex PCR, lists solely in-frame clones and lacks some. The table records around 160,000 clones, 78% of them present only once. CDR3 length: 11 amino acids. V lost 4 bases and J 7 bases, leaving 6 bases between the germline ends. Germline V gene data show CDR1 as SNHLY and CDR2 as FYNNEI. This clone showed up just a few times. Its cognate antigen is unknown. General study results and limits: Presence/absence analyses rested on an assumption that sequencing depth was roughly uniform across donors.

J is TRBJ2-3 and V is TRBV2; D perhaps matches TRBD1 (5 bases). This sequence was found in a man in his forties in good health and CMV-seropositive. The sequenced sample consisted of PBMCs. For the CDR3, the DNA is TGTGCCAGCAGTGGACAGAATACGCAGTATTTT. Its translation is CASSGQNTQYF.